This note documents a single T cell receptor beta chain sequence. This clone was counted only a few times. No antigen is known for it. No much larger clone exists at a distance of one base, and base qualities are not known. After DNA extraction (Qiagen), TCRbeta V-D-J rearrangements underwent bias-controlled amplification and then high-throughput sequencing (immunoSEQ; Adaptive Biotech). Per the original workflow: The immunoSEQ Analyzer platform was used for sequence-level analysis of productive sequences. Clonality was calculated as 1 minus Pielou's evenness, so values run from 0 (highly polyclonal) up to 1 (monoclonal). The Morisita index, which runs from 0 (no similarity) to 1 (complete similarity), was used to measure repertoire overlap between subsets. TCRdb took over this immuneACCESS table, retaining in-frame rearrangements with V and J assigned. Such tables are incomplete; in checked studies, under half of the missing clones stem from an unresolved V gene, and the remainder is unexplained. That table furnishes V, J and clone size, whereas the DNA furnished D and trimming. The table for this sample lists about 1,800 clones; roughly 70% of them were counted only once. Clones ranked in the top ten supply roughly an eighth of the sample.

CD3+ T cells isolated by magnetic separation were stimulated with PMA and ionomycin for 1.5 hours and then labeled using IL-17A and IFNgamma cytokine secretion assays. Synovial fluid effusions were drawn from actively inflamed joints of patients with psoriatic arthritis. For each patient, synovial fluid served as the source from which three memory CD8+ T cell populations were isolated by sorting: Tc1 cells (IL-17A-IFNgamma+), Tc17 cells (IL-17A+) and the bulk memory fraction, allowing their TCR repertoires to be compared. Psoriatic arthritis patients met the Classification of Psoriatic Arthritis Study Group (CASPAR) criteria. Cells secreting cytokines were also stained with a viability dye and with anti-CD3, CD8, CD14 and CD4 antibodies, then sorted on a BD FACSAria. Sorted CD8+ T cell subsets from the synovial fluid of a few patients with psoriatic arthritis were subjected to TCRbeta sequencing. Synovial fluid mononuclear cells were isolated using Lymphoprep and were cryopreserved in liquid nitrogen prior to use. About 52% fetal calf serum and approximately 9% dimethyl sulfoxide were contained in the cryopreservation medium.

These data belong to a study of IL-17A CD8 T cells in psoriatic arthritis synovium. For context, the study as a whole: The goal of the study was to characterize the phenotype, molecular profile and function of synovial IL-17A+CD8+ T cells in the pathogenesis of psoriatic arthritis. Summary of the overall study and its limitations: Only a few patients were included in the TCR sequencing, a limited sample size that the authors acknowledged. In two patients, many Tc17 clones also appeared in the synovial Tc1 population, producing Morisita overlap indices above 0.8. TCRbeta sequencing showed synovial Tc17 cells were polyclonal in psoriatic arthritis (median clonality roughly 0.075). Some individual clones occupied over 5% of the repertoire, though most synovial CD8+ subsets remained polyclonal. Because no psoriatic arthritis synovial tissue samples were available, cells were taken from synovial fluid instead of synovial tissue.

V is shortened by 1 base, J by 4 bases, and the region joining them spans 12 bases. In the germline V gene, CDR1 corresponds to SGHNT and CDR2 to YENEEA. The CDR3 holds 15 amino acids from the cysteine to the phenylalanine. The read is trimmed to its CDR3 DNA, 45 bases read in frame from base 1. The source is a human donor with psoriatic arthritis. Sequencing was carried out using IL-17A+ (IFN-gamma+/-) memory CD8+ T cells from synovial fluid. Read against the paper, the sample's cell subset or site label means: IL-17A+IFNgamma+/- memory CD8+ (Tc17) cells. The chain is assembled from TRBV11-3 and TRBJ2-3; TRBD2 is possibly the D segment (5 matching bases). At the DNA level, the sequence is TGTGCCAGCAGCTTAGGAGGGCAGGAGGCAGATACGCAGTATTTT. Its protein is CASSLGGQEADTQYF.